This TCR beta chain was obtained from a study of cytomegalovirus exposure and HLA in healthy donors. J was trimmed by 7 bases and V by 5 bases; bases with no gene match: 10. The CDR3 runs 15 residues. Per the germline V gene, CDR1 is MNHNY and CDR2 is SVGAGI (reference sequence). A multiplex PCR was run with 60 Vbeta primers and 13 Jbeta primers. Sequencing was performed with immunoSEQ multiplex PCR; in TCRdb, only in-frame clones are kept and a portion is missing. This sample has 85,000 to 120,000 clones; less than 85% occur once, and the top ten carry just over 2.5%. In its sample, this clone ranks as medium-sized.

V is TRBV6-6 and J is TRBJ1-5; 8 positions agree with TRBD1. This TCR derives from a middle-aged man in good health and CMV-seronegative. Sequencing input: PBMCs. The CDR3 DNA reads TGTGCCAGCAGTGACCCGGGACAGGTCCAACAGCCCCAGCATTTT. As protein: CASSDPGQVQQPQHF.